What follows are 29 T cell receptor beta chains derived from one specimen sequenced in a study of blood T cell repertoires in COVID-19. The protocol was immunoSEQ multiplex PCR, while the TCRdb copy is restricted to in-frame clones and leaves out a portion. The table shows fewer than 250,000 clones, with roughly 90% occurring only once. The sequenced sample was peripheral blood. The origin of the receptors is a man aged 55 to 70 with COVID-19, enrolled during active disease.

The rearrangement joins TRBV28 to TRBJ1-2, with TRBD1 matching over 8 bases. V trimming: 1 base; J trimming: 8 bases; junction bases outside the gene matches: 21. This CDR3 is built from 19 residues. Germline CDR1 MDHEN, CDR2 SYDVKM. The CDR3 protein is CASSLFGGAQGQGGRGYTF. The CDR3 nucleotides read TGTGCCAGCAGTTTATTTGGGGGTGCCCAAGGACAGGGCGGTCGAGGCTACACCTTC.

Comments on this clone: The identical CDR3 is also encoded by other nucleotide sequences in the sample. The J gene is TRBJ2-1, the V gene TRBV5-4; 7 positions match TRBD2. The CDR3 is 16 residues long. The J segment lost 1 base and the V segment lost 0 bases, leaving 4 bases of the junction unmatched. Looked up from germline, CDR1 is SGHNT and CDR2 is YYREEE (reference sequence). The CDR3 region has the DNA TGTGCCAGCAGCTTGGGATCTAGCGGATCCTACAATGAGCAGTTCTTC. Translation: CASSLGSSGSYNEQFF. Using reference TRBV5-4 and TRBJ2-1 for the parts outside the CDR3, the full variable domain is ETGVTQSPTHLIKTRGQQVTLRCSSQSGHNTVSWYQQALGQGPQFIFQYYREEENGRGNFPPRFSGLQFPNYSSELNVNALELDDSALYLCASSLGSSGSYNEQFFGPGTRLTVL.

The rearrangement joins TRBV30 to TRBJ1-2, with D possibly being TRBD1 (6 bases). The CDR3 has 18 amino acids. V lost 3 bases to trimming and J lost 4 bases, with 27 bases between them. In germline, CDR1 is GTSNPN, CDR2 SVGIG (reference sequence). DNA of the CDR3: TGTGCCTGGAGGCAAATCTGGGACGGGACACCAACACGCTATGGCTACACCTTC. As protein: CAWRQIWDGTPTRYGYTF.

This clone was recorded once. This chain joins TRBV6-1 and TRBJ1-5; no firm D call. Trimming left V 0 bases short and J 10 bases short, with 19 bases between. CDR1 is MNHNS and CDR2 is SASEGT in the germline V gene. This CDR3 is 16 amino acids long. CDR3 sequence: CASSEATPGKGRPQHF. The CDR3 DNA follows: TGTGCCAGCAGTGAAGCGACGCCCGGGAAAGGAAGACCCCAGCATTTT.

The rearrangement joins TRBV5-1 to TRBJ2-1; perhaps TRBD1 as D (6 bases). With 4 bases removed from V and 8 bases from J, the gap between germline ends came to 19 bases. The CDR3 spans 15 residues. Germline loops: CDR1 SGHRS, CDR2 YFSETQ. The CDR3 DNA sequence: TGCGCCAGCAGCCGAGACAGGAGAGGATTCTATGAGCAGTTCTTC. This translates into CASSRDRRGFYEQFF.

V and J are TRBV9 and TRBJ2-5; the D gene is possibly TRBD2 (6 bases). V was pared by 3 bases and J by 5 bases, with 14 bases between. The CDR3 is 14 amino acids. Per the germline V gene, CDR1 is SGDLS and CDR2 is YYNGEE. CDR3 nucleotide sequence: TGTGCCAGCAGCGCAAAACTAGCCGCGGAGACCCAGTACTTC. Protein product: CASSAKLAAETQYF.

V is TRBV27 and J is TRBJ2-1, with 9 bases aligning to TRBD2. The germline V gene has CDR1 MNHEY and CDR2 SMNVEV (reference sequence). Trimming at V came to 4 bases and at J to 14 bases, leaving 6 bases not matched to a gene. The length of the CDR3 is 12 residues. CDR3 sequence (DNA): TGTGCCAGCAGTTCAGAGACTAGCGGCAAGTTCTTC. It encodes CASSSETSGKFF.

J is TRBJ2-7 and V is TRBV7-2; 12 bases align to TRBD1. Germline V gene data show CDR1 as SGHTA and CDR2 as FQGNSA. Trimming removed 2 bases from V and 6 bases from J; junction bases left unmatched: 17. The CDR3 totals 19 residues. In DNA form, the CDR3 reads TGTGCCAGCAGCTTACCGGGACAGGGGGCGCTGAGGCGGGAGATCGAGCAGTACTTC. Translated, it gives CASSLPGQGALRREIEQYF.

The rearrangement uses TRBV19 and TRBJ2-7; 9 bases map to TRBD1. Germline V gene sequence: CDR1 LNHDA, CDR2 SQIVND (reference sequence). The CDR3 consists of 14 residues. Losses at the gene ends were 5 bases for V and 2 bases for J; bases not matched to a gene: 4. The CDR3 loop is CASSLQGATYEQYF. CDR3 nucleotide sequence: TGTGCCAGTAGTTTACAGGGGGCTACCTACGAGCAGTACTTC.

The rearrangement links TRBV5-4 to TRBJ1-1; TRBD1 agrees at 9 bases. V lost 5 bases and J lost 1; bases outside the gene matches: 15. Germline V gives CDR1 SGHNT, CDR2 YYREEE (reference sequence). CDR3 length: 18 residues. In DNA, the CDR3 is TGTGCCAGCAGTCCAAAAGACAGGGGGTCTTCGAGGAACACTGAAGCTTTCTTT. Protein product: CASSPKDRGSSRNTEAFF.

This chain connects TRBV7-9 to TRBJ1-3; D unresolved. The V gene lost 0 bases and the J gene lost 8 bases, with 8 bases spanning the gap. Germline-derived CDR1 and CDR2 are SEHNR and FQNEAQ (reference sequence). CDR3 length: 13 residues. CDR3 loop: CASSLAWSDTIYF. CDR3 nucleotides: TGTGCCAGCAGCTTAGCGTGGTCGGACACCATATATTTT.

The chain recombines TRBV5-1 with TRBJ2-2; D call uncertain. Trimming cost V 2 bases and J 4 bases, with 12 bases left between them. The CDR3 totals 15 residues. From germline, CDR1 is SGHRS and CDR2 YFSETQ. CDR3 bases: TGCGCCAGCAGCTTTCGGCAGTCGGGCACCGGGGAGCTGTTTTTT. Protein: CASSFRQSGTGELFF.

The V call is TRBV7-9, the J call TRBJ2-7, with 12 positions matching TRBD2. The V gene's germline CDR1 is SEHNR and CDR2 FQNEAQ (reference sequence). The CDR3 length is 17 residues. V trimming: 5 bases; J trimming: 4 bases; junction bases outside the gene matches: 12. CDR3 nucleotide sequence: TGTGCCAGCAGCGGGAGGTTTGGACTAGCGGGATTATACGAGCAGTACTTC. This gives the protein CASSGRFGLAGLYEQYF.

J is TRBJ2-7 and V is TRBV5-1; 7 bases align to TRBD1. Germline CDR1 reads SGHRS; CDR2 reads YFSETQ. The CDR3 has 15 amino acids. The trim removed 4 bases at V and 3 bases at J, leaving 10 bases unmatched. The CDR3 is CASSHEPGQIYEQYF. DNA for the CDR3: TGCGCCAGCAGCCACGAACCGGGACAGATCTACGAGCAGTACTTC.

This clone showed up just a few times. V gene TRBV2 combines with J gene TRBJ1-2; maybe TRBD1 (6 bases). The CDR3 contains 13 residues. V lost 8 bases to trimming and J lost 3 bases, with 13 bases between them. Germline values: CDR1 SNHLY, CDR2 FYNNEI. The CDR3 protein is CASGVRQDYGYTF. CDR3 nucleotides: TGTGCCAGCGGCGTGAGACAGGACTATGGCTACACCTTC.

The chain is built from TRBV18 and TRBJ1-3; D remains ambiguous. Germline-derived CDR1 and CDR2 are KGHSH and LQKENI. Trimming left V 2 bases short and J 2 bases short, with 10 bases between. The CDR3 consists of 15 residues. For the CDR3, the DNA is TGTGCCAGCTCACCAACGGAGGCAGCTGGAAACACCATATATTTT. It specifies CASSPTEAAGNTIYF.

The chain is built from TRBV28 and TRBJ1-5; 7 bases line up with TRBD1. This CDR3 has 15 amino acids. Germline assignment: CDR1 MDHEN and CDR2 SYDVKM. J lost 4 bases, V lost 4 bases, and 7 bases had no gene match. For the CDR3, the DNA is TGTGCCAGCAGTTCCTTGTCGACAGGGAATCAGCCCCAGCATTTT. This gives the protein CASSSLSTGNQPQHF.

This chain uses TRBV9 with TRBJ2-3; D unclear. V lost 0 bases to trimming and J lost 2 bases, with 7 bases between them. Per germline, CDR1 SGDLS and CDR2 YYNGEE. The CDR3 is made up of 14 amino acids. CDR3 DNA: TGTGCCAGCAGCGTAGAGCCCCTCACAGATACGCAGTATTTT. Protein product: CASSVEPLTDTQYF.

The CDR3 DNA is TGTGCCAGCAGTGCAGGCGGGGGGGCCTTCATCCACGAGCAGTACTTC. It is translated as CASSAGGGAFIHEQYF. This sequence joins TRBV6-1 and TRBJ2-7, with TRBD2 identical over 9 bases. The CDR3 consists of 16 residues. Germline V gene data show CDR1 as MNHNS and CDR2 as SASEGT. V gave up 4 bases and J gave up 5 bases; unmatched junction bases: 12.

This chain links TRBV6-5 with TRBJ2-1, with 12 bases fitting TRBD2. This CDR3 comprises 15 residues. Unmatched junction bases numbered 9, after V lost 7 bases and J lost 8 bases. Germline V gene data show CDR1 as MNHEY and CDR2 as SVGAGI. In DNA form, the CDR3 reads TGTGCCAGCAAACCTCTAGCGGGGGGGCCTGATGAGCAGTTCTTC. It yields the protein CASKPLAGGPDEQFF.

This chain links TRBV27 with TRBJ1-1; D may be TRBD1 (5 bases). With 6 bases removed from V and 3 bases from J, the gap between germline ends came to 14 bases. The CDR3 contains 14 residues. CDR1 is MNHEY, CDR2 SMNVEV, per germline (reference sequence). DNA of the CDR3: TGTGCCAGCAGGGTCGCAGGGAAGTACACTGAAGCTTTCTTT. Amino acid sequence: CASRVAGKYTEAFF.

The chain combines TRBV3-1 (or the pseudogene TRBV3-2) with TRBJ2-7, with TRBD1 matching over 9 bases. The V gene's germline CDR1 is LGHDT and CDR2 YNNKEL (reference sequence). After removal of 5 bases from V and 2 bases from J, the junction contained 1 base not matched to a gene. This CDR3 spans 13 amino acids. The CDR3 sequence is CASSTGGPYEQYF. In DNA, the CDR3 is TGTGCCAGCAGCACAGGGGGCCCCTACGAGCAGTACTTC.

The V gene is TRBV25-1, the J gene TRBJ2-3; D is perhaps TRBD2 (6 bases). V lost 5 bases to trimming and J lost 0 bases, with 12 bases between them. The CDR3 extends over 15 amino acids. Germline V CDR1 and CDR2: MGHDK, SYGVNS. The CDR3 nucleotides read TGTGCCAGCAGTACGGGACTCCTTAGCACAGATACGCAGTATTTT. Protein: CASSTGLLSTDTQYF.

V usage is TRBV19 and J usage is TRBJ2-3; D unresolved. Germline CDR1 LNHDA, CDR2 SQIVND (reference sequence). The CDR3 sequence is 13 residues long. The ends were cut back, 5 bases at V and 9 bases at J, with 15 bases in the middle. The CDR3 nucleotides are TGTGCCAGTAGTCCCTCCCCCCGCGCCACGCAGTATTTT. It codes for CASSPSPRATQYF. Full variable domain (remainder filled in from reference TRBV19 and TRBJ2-3): DGGITQSPKYLFRKEGQNVTLSCEQNLNHDAMYWYRQDPGQGLRLIYYSQIVNDFQKGDIAEGYSVSREKKESFPLTVTSAQKNPTAFYLCASSPSPRATQYFGPGTRLTVL.

The chain joins TRBV6-5 to TRBJ2-7; D gene unclear. CDR1 is MNHEY, CDR2 SVGAGI, per germline. The length of the CDR3 is 12 residues. The ends were cut back, 5 bases at V and 6 bases at J, with 11 bases in the middle. The CDR3 nucleotides read TGTGCCAGCAGTCGAGTCCCAGGCGAGCAGTACTTC. This translates into CASSRVPGEQYF.

The rearrangement uses TRBV20-1 and TRBJ2-7; D unclear. The V end lost 3 bases, the J end lost 4 bases, and 16 bases lay between the germline ends. There are 14 residues in the CDR3. Germline V CDR1 and CDR2: DFQATT, SNEGSKA (reference sequence). The CDR3 nucleotides read TGCAGTGCTAGTAATACCCTTAAGCTTTACGAGCAGTACTTC. Amino acid sequence: CSASNTLKLYEQYF.

The chain recombines TRBV10-3 with TRBJ2-3, with 10 nucleotides matching TRBD2. The CDR3 extends over 16 amino acids. Germline V gives CDR1 ENHRY, CDR2 SYGVKD. V was clipped by 4 bases and J by 3 bases; unmatched bases: 7. CDR3 coding DNA: TGTGCCATCAGTGCTAGCGGGAGTGGGGGTACAGATACGCAGTATTTT. Encoded protein: CAISASGSGGTDTQYF.

The rearrangement joins TRBV7-8 to TRBJ2-7; tentatively, D is TRBD2 (5 bases). V was clipped by 5 bases and J by 0 bases, with 11 bases between them. Per germline, CDR1 SGHVS and CDR2 FQNEAQ. The CDR3 runs 14 residues. CDR3 amino acids: CASSPRTGSYEQYF. The CDR3 DNA follows: TGTGCCAGCAGCCCCCGGACTGGCTCCTACGAGCAGTACTTC.

The chain has TRBV30 and TRBJ1-2; TRBD1 is a possible D gene (5 bases). From germline, CDR1 is GTSNPN and CDR2 SVGIG (reference sequence). This CDR3 has 15 amino acids. Trimming took 2 bases from V and 2 from J, leaving 15 bases between them. CDR3 residues: CAWSRDSGSNYGYTF. Written as DNA, the CDR3 is TGTGCCTGGAGTCGGGACTCAGGCTCCAACTATGGCTACACCTTC.